The entry below describes one T cell receptor beta chain. V lost 6 bases to trimming and J lost 1 base, with 13 bases between them. Germline loops: CDR1 SGHRS, CDR2 YFSETQ. This CDR3 is built from 14 residues. The record originates from a study of T cells in Graves' hyperthyroidism and ophthalmopathy. TCR beta CDR3 sequences were amplified from RNA transcripts. During a first-round RT-PCR of the TCR CDR3, the HTBI primer set was used. TCRdb called the multiplex PCR reads again in MiXCR, with one record for every CDR3 protein. The table has around 520,000 distinct CDR3 sequences, 14% seen once; the top ten hold approximately 15%.

The chain is built from TRBV5-1 and TRBJ1-2; the D gene is possibly TRBD1 (6 bases). Sequencing was performed on blood. This clonotype was obtained from a woman between 40 and 55 years old with Graves' hyperthyroidism. CDR3 in amino acids: CASKKTGINYGYTF. CDR3 sequence (DNA): TGCGCCAGCAAAAAAACAGGGATTAACTATGGCTACACCTTC.